Below, 23 T cell receptor beta chains from the same sample are listed, as sequenced in a study of T cell responses to AZD1222 COVID-19 vaccine. Using immunoSEQ multiplex PCR, the repertoire was profiled, and TCRdb retains in-frame clones only, with some absent. The data show 150,000 to 200,000 clones, roughly 91% seen once. This specimen was peripheral blood, taken 28 days after the second AZD1222 dose. The source is an adult who received the AZD1222 COVID-19 vaccine.

The rearrangement links TRBV6-5 to TRBJ1-6; 10 bases map to TRBD1. V dropped 6 bases and J dropped 9; count of bases not matched to a gene: 5. The CDR3 covers 14 residues. CDR1 and CDR2 (germline): MNHEY, SVGAGI. The CDR3 spells CASRFGQGGSPLHF. The CDR3 region has the DNA TGTGCCAGCAGGTTCGGACAGGGGGGTTCACCCCTCCACTTT.

The chain combines TRBV28 with TRBJ1-1; tentative D call: TRBD1 (6 bases). V shed 7 bases and J shed 5 bases, with 14 bases lying between them. Germline CDR1 and CDR2: MDHEN and SYDVKM. The CDR3 consists of 13 residues. CDR3 DNA sequence: TGTGCCAGCAAATGGGGGGCCGGAACTGAAGCTTTCTTT. As protein: CASKWGAGTEAFF.

The J gene is TRBJ1-2, the V gene TRBV30, with D possibly TRBD1 on 6 matching bases. The CDR3 covers 14 residues. The germline gives CDR1 GTSNPN, CDR2 SVGIG (reference sequence). V lost 2 bases to trimming and J lost 8 bases, with 18 bases between them. CDR3 loop: CAWSLAPGQGGYTF. CDR3 DNA: TGTGCCTGGAGTCTTGCACCGGGACAAGGCGGCTACACCTTC. The complete variable domain, with remaining parts taken from reference TRBV30 and TRBJ1-2, reads SQTIHQWPATLVQPVGSPLSLECTVEGTSNPNLYWYRQAAGRGLQLLFYSVGIGQISSEVPQNLSASRPQDRQFILSSKKLLLSDSGFYLCAWSLAPGQGGYTFGSGTRLTVV.

J is TRBJ1-6 and V is TRBV27; TRBD1 matches 9 bases. After removal of 7 bases from V and 13 bases from J, the junction contained 11 bases not matched to a gene. The CDR3 loop spans 14 amino acids. Per the germline V gene, CDR1 is MNHEY and CDR2 is SMNVEV (reference sequence). DNA for the CDR3: TGTGCCAGCACTCCCGCGGGACAGGGTCCCCCCCTCCACTTT. Translating it yields CASTPAGQGPPLHF.

The V gene is TRBV5-1, the J gene TRBJ1-3; 8 nucleotides line up with TRBD1. CDR3 size: 16 residues. The germline V gene has CDR1 SGHRS and CDR2 YFSETQ. The ends lost 1 base at V and 0 bases at J; junction bases unmatched: 3. The CDR3 protein is CASSLTGGVSGNTIYF. In nucleotides, the CDR3 is TGCGCCAGCAGCTTGACAGGGGGGGTCTCTGGAAACACCATATATTTT.

The genes are TRBV5-1 and TRBJ2-3, with 11 bases lining up with TRBD1. CDR1 and CDR2 from the germline V gene are SGHRS and YFSETQ. V lost 4 bases to trimming and J lost 3 bases; unmatched junction nucleotides: 7. The CDR3 consists of 16 residues. The CDR3 spells CASSVGQGARTDTQYF. CDR3 nucleotides: TGCGCCAGCAGCGTTGGACAGGGGGCGCGAACAGATACGCAGTATTTT.

The V gene is TRBV6-4, the J gene TRBJ2-1; 12 bases line up with TRBD1. This CDR3 region has 15 residues. Losses at the gene ends were 6 bases for V and 13 bases for J; bases not matched to a gene: 13. Looked up from germline, CDR1 is MRHNA and CDR2 is SNTAGT. CDR3 in amino acids: CASRIPGQGAPIQFF. CDR3 coding DNA: TGTGCCAGCAGAATTCCGGGACAGGGGGCGCCGATCCAGTTCTTC.

V gene TRBV27 combines with J gene TRBJ2-2; a weak D match, TRBD1 (5 bases). V was pared by 6 bases and J by 4 bases, with 15 bases between. The CDR3 is 15 residues long. Germline loops: CDR1 MNHEY, CDR2 SMNVEV (reference sequence). CDR3 bases: TGTGCCAGCAGATATACCTCCCAGGGCACCGGGGAGCTGTTTTTT. Its translation: CASRYTSQGTGELFF.

The CDR3 coding sequence is TGCAGCGTTGTCGCGCTAGCGGGAATCACTGGGGCCAACGTCCTGACTTTC. Translated, it gives CSVVALAGITGANVLTF. The chain joins TRBV29-1 to TRBJ2-6; 9 nucleotides line up with TRBD2. The CDR3 runs 17 residues. CDR1 and CDR2 from the germline V gene are SQVTM and ANQGSEA. The V gene end was trimmed by 4 bases and the J gene end by 2 bases; junction bases not matched to a gene: 9.

This chain connects TRBV5-4 to TRBJ2-2; D possibly corresponds to TRBD1 (5 bases). Germline V gene data show CDR1 as SGHNT and CDR2 as YYREEE (reference sequence). V lost 0 bases to trimming and J lost 0 bases, with 9 bases between them. The length of the CDR3 is 16 residues. Here the CDR3 DNA reads TGTGCCAGCAGCTTGGTCACAGGCCCGAACACCGGGGAGCTGTTTTTT. Translation gives CASSLVTGPNTGELFF.

The chain recombines TRBV12-5 with TRBJ2-2, with 9 bases lining up with TRBD1. CDR1 and CDR2 (germline): LGHNT, FRNRAP. This CDR3 has 15 residues. After removal of 5 bases from V and 1 base from J, the junction contained 2 bases not matched to a gene. CDR3 loop: CASGMGQGNTGELFF. The DNA of the CDR3 is TGTGCTAGTGGTATGGGACAGGGGAACACCGGGGAGCTGTTTTTT.

The rearrangement links TRBV5-6 to TRBJ1-4, with 8 bases matching TRBD1. CDR3 size: 14 residues. V dropped 4 bases and J dropped 5; count of bases not matched to a gene: 4. Germline loops: CDR1 SGHDT, CDR2 YYEEEE. This CDR3 reads CASSRDRRNEKLFF. In nucleotides, the CDR3 is TGTGCCAGCAGCCGGGACAGGCGAAATGAAAAACTGTTTTTT.

The chain uses TRBV12-3 or TRBV12-4 and TRBJ1-5; tentatively, D is TRBD1 (5 bases). V was clipped by 1 base and J by 5 bases, with 6 bases between them. The CDR3 contains 13 residues. Written as DNA, the CDR3 is TGTGCCAGCAGTTTAGGGGGGGATCAGCCCCAGCATTTT. Its protein product is CASSLGGDQPQHF.

This clone was counted once. This chain uses TRBV7-9 with TRBJ2-7; D uncertain. This CDR3 is built from 14 residues. Trimming shortened V by 1 base and J by 5 bases, and 12 bases separated the two germline ends. Germline V gene lookup returns CDR1 SEHNR and CDR2 FQNEAQ (reference sequence). Written as DNA, the CDR3 is TGTGCCAGCAGCTTAGGCCTGTGGGCCCACGAGCAGTACTTC. Translation gives CASSLGLWAHEQYF.

The chain links TRBV5-1 to TRBJ1-2; D not certain. This CDR3 comprises 20 residues. CDR1 is SGHRS, CDR2 YFSETQ, per germline. V lost 1 base and J 0 bases, leaving 25 bases between the germline ends. CDR3 loop: CASSLFPGSQLGSSNYGYTF. CDR3 bases: TGCGCCAGCAGCTTGTTTCCGGGTTCGCAGCTGGGATCCTCTAACTATGGCTACACCTTC.

V and J are TRBV27 and TRBJ1-2; 12 bases match TRBD1. Germline CDR1 MNHEY, CDR2 SMNVEV (reference sequence). The CDR3 has 14 residues. V was clipped by 6 bases and J by 3 bases; unmatched bases: 2. CDR3 DNA sequence: TGTGCCAGCAGGGGGACAGGGGGCGACTATGGCTACACCTTC. Protein: CASRGTGGDYGYTF.

The gene calls are TRBV28 and TRBJ1-1; a possible D gene is TRBD1 (5 bases). V was cut by 5 bases and J by 3 bases, with 16 bases left in between. Germline V lookup: CDR1 MDHEN, CDR2 SYDVKM. The CDR3 runs to 15 residues. CDR3 bases: TGTGCCAGCAGTCCCTCTAGTCGGGGGTACACTGAAGCTTTCTTT. Translating gives CASSPSSRGYTEAFF.

As concerns this clone: The sample contains more than one DNA sequence encoding this CDR3. The chain has TRBV3-1 (or the pseudogene TRBV3-2) and TRBJ2-7, with D hard to call. This CDR3 has 12 amino acids. The germline gives CDR1 LGHDT, CDR2 YNNKEL (reference sequence). Trimming stripped 0 bases from V and 3 bases from J, with 3 bases between. CDR3 region: CASSQDRYEQYF. For the CDR3, the DNA is TGTGCCAGCAGCCAAGATCGCTACGAGCAGTACTTC.

This clone was seen more than once but under ten times. The V and J genes are TRBV12-5 and TRBJ1-5, with D hard to call. V lost 1 base to trimming and J lost 9 bases, with 4 bases between them. There are 11 residues in the CDR3. Germline V gene lookup returns CDR1 LGHNT and CDR2 FRNRAP. CDR3 sequence: CASGLGGPQHF. The CDR3 DNA reads TGTGCTAGTGGTTTGGGCGGGCCCCAGCATTTT. The full variable domain, its missing parts supplied by reference TRBV12-5 and TRBJ1-5, is DARVTQTPRHKVTEMGQEVTMRCQPILGHNTVFWYRQTMMQGLELLAYFRNRAPLDDSGMPKDRFSAEMPDATLATLKIQPSEPRDSAVYFCASGLGGPQHFGDGTRLSIL.

The chain combines TRBV28 with TRBJ1-3; no definite D call. V dropped 6 bases and J dropped 2 bases, with 8 bases sitting between them. The CDR3 contains 13 residues. The germline gives CDR1 MDHEN, CDR2 SYDVKM. The CDR3 DNA reads as TGTGCCAGCAGATTCGACGCTGGAAACACCATATATTTT. Translation: CASRFDAGNTIYF.

The chain recombines TRBV19 with TRBJ1-3; no firm D call. CDR1 and CDR2 (germline): LNHDA, SQIVND (reference sequence). V lost 5 bases and J lost 1, with 9 bases in between. There are 14 residues in the CDR3. The DNA for the CDR3 is TGTGCCAGTAGTTACGACTCGTCTGGAAACACCATATATTTT. Translated: CASSYDSSGNTIYF.

The chain employs TRBV7-3 and TRBJ2-1; D not resolved. V gave up 1 base and J gave up 0 bases, with 13 bases separating them. Germline V gene data show CDR1 as SGHTA and CDR2 as FQGTGA. This CDR3 has 17 residues. The CDR3 DNA follows: TGTGCCAGCAGCTTAAATATGGGTCCTAGCTCCTACAATGAGCAGTTCTTC. It encodes CASSLNMGPSSYNEQFF.

The V call is TRBV19, the J call TRBJ1-4; the D is unclear. The V end was cut by 7 bases, the J end by 0 bases, with 12 bases between. The CDR3 is 15 residues long. Germline V lookup: CDR1 LNHDA, CDR2 SQIVND (reference sequence). The CDR3 reads CASTFSSATNEKLFF. As DNA, the CDR3 is TGTGCCAGTACCTTTTCATCTGCAACTAATGAAAAACTGTTTTTT. Supplemented by reference TRBV19 and TRBJ1-4, the full variable domain reads DGGITQSPKYLFRKEGQNVTLSCEQNLNHDAMYWYRQDPGQGLRLIYYSQIVNDFQKGDIAEGYSVSREKKESFPLTVTSAQKNPTAFYLCASTFSSATNEKLFFGSGTQLSVL.